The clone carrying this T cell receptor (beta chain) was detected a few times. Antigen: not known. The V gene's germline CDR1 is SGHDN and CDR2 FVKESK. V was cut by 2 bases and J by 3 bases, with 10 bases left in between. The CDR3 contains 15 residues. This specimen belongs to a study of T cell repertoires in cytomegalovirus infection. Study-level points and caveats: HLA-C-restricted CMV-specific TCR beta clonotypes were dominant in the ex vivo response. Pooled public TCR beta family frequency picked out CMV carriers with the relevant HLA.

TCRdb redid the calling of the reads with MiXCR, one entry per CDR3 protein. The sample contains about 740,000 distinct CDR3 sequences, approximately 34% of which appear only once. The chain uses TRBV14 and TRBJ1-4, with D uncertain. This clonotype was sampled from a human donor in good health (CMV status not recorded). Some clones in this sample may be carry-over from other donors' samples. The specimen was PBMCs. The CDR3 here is CASSQLFGANEKLFF. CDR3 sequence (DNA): TGTGCCAGCAGCCAATTGTTCGGGGCTAATGAAAAACTGTTTTTT.